This T cell receptor (beta chain) originates from a study of blood T cell repertoires in COVID-19. Study summary: Some COVID-19 samples were acute and others convalescent; all came from the United States, Italy and Spain. In each case, the material was cDNA or gDNA derived from T cells, B-cell-depleted T cells, or PBMCs.

Trimming took 5 bases from V and 1 from J, leaving 11 bases between them. Germline loops: CDR1 KGHSH, CDR2 LQKENI. This CDR3 region has 14 residues. How the authors handled the data: Cell counts per sample came from amplifying reference gene primers. Assay used: immunoSEQ multiplex PCR; TCRdb lists only in-frame clones, some missing. Clone size and the V and J calls come from that table; the DNA yielded D and trimming. Of around 94,000 clones in the sample, around 73% were seen once. The rearrangement uses TRBV18 and TRBJ1-1; D call uncertain. The source is a man between 60 and 75 years old with active or convalescent COVID-19. The sequenced sample was peripheral blood. CDR3 sequence: CASSELPPNTEAFF. Written as DNA, the CDR3 is TGTGCCAGCTCAGAGTTGCCCCCGAACACTGAAGCTTTCTTT.